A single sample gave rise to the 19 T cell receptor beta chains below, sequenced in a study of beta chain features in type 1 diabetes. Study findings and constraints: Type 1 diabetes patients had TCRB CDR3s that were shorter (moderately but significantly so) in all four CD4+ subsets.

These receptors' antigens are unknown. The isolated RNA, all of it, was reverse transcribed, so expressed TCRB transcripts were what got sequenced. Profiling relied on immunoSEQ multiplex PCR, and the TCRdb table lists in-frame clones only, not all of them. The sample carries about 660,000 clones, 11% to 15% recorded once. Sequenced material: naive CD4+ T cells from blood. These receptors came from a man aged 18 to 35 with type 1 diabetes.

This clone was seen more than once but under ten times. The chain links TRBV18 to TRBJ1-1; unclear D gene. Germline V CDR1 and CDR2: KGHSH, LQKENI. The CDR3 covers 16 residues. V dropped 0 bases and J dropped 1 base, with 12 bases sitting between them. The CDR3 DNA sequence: TGTGCCAGCTCACCACCGTCAGCTTCACGGAACACTGAAGCTTTCTTT. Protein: CASSPPSASRNTEAFF.

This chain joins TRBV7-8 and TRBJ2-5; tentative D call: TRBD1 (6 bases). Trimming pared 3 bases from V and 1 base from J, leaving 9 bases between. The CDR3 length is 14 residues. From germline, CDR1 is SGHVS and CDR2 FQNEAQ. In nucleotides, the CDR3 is TGTGCCAGCAGCTTTACAGGGTTCCAAGAGACCCAGTACTTC. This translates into CASSFTGFQETQYF. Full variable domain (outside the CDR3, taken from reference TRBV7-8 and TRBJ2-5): GAGVSQSPRYKVAKRGQDVALRCDPISGHVSLFWYQQALGQGPEFLTYFQNEAQLDKSGLPSDRFFAERPEGSVSTLKIQRTQQEDSAVYLCASSFTGFQETQYFGPGTRLLVL.

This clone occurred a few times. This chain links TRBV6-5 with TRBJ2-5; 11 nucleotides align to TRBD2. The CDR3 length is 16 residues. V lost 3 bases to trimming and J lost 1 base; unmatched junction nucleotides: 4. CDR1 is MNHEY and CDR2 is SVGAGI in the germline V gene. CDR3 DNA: TGTGCCAGCAGTTATCTCGGACTAGCGGGCCAAGAGACCCAGTACTTC. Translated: CASSYLGLAGQETQYF.

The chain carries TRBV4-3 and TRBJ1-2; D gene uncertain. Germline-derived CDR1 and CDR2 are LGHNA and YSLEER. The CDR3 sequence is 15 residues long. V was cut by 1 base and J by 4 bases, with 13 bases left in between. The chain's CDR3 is CASSQGRVDSYGYTF. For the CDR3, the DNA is TGCGCCAGCAGCCAAGGGAGGGTGGATAGCTATGGCTACACCTTC.

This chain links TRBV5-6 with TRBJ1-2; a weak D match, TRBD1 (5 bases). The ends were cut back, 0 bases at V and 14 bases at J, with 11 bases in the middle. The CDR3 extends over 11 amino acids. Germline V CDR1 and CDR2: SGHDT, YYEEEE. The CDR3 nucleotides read TGTGCCAGCAGCTTGGGAGGGGTTGCTACCTTC. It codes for CASSLGGVATF.

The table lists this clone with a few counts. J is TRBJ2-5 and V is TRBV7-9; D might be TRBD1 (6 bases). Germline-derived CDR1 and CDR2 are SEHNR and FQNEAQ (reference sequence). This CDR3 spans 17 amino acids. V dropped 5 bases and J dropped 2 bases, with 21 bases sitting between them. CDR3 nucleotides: TGTGCCAGCAGCCGACGGGCGTTGGTGGGGGCACAAGAGACCCAGTACTTC. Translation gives CASSRRALVGAQETQYF.

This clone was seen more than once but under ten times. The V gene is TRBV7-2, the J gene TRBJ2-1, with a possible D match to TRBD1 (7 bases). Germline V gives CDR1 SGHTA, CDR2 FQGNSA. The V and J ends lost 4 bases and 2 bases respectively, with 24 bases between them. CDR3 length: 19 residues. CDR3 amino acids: CASSWAGQPPRNAYNEQFF. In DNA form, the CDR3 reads TGTGCCAGCAGCTGGGCGGGACAGCCACCCAGAAACGCCTACAATGAGCAGTTCTTC.

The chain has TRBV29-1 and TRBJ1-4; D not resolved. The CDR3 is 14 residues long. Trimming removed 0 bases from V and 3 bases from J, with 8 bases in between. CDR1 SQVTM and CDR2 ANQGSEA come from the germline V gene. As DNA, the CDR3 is TGCAGCGTTGAAGATGGAGGTTCTAATGAAAAACTGTTTTTT. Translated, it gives CSVEDGGSNEKLFF.

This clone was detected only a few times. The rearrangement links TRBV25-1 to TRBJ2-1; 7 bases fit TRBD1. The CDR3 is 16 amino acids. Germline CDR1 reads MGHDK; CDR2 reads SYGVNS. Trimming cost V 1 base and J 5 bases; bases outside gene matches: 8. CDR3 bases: TGTGCCAGCAGTGAATCCGGCAGGGGGAGAGACAATGAGCAGTTCTTC. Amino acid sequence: CASSESGRGRDNEQFF.

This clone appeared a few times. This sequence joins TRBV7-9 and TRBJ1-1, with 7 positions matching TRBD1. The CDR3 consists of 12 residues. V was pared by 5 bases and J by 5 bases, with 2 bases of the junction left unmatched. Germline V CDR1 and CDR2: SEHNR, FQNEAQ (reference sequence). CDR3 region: CASSPQGTEAFF. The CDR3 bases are TGTGCCAGCAGCCCACAGGGGACTGAAGCTTTCTTT. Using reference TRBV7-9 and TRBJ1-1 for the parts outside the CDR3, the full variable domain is DTGVSQNPRHKITKRGQNVTFRCDPISEHNRLYWYRQTLGQGPEFLTYFQNEAQLEKSRLLSDRFSAERPKGSFSTLEIQRTEQGDSAMYLCASSPQGTEAFFGQGTRLTVV.

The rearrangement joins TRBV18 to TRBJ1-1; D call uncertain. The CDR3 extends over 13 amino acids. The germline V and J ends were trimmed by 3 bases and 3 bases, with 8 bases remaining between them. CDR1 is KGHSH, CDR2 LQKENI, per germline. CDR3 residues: CASSPMRDTEAFF. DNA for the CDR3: TGTGCCAGCTCACCCATGAGGGACACTGAAGCTTTCTTT.

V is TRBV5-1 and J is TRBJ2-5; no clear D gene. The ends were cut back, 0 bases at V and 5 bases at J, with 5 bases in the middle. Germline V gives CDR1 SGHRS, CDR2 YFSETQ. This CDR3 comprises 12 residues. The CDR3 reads CASSLVMETQYF. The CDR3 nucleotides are TGCGCCAGCAGCTTGGTGATGGAGACCCAGTACTTC.

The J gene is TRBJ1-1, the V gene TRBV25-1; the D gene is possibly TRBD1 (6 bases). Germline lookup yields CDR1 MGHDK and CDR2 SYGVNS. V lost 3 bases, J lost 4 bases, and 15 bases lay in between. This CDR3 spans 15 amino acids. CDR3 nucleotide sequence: TGTGCCAGCAGTGACGGGGGCTCCCGAGGCACTGAAGCTTTCTTT. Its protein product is CASSDGGSRGTEAFF. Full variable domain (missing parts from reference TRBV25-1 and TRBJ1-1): EADIYQTPRYLVIGTGKKITLECSQTMGHDKMYWYQQDPGMELHLIHYSYGVNSTEKGDLSSESTVSRIRTEHFPLTLESARPSHTSQYLCASSDGGSRGTEAFFGQGTRLTVV.

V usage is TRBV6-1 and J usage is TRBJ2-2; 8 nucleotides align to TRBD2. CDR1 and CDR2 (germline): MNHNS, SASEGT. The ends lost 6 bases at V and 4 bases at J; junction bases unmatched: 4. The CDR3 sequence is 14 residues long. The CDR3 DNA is TGTGCCAGCAGGGCGGGAGGAGGCACCGGGGAGCTGTTTTTT. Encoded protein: CASRAGGGTGELFF.

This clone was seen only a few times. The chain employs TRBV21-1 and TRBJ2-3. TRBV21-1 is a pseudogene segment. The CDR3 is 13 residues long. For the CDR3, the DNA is TGTGCCAGCAGCCAGCCCGGCCCGCATACGCAGTATTTT. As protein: CASSQPGPHTQYF.

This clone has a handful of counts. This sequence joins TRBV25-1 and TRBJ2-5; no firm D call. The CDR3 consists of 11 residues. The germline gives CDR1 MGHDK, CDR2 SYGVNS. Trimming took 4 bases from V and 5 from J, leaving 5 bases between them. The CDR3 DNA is TGTGCCAGCAGTGCCGGGGAGACCCAGTACTTC. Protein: CASSAGETQYF.

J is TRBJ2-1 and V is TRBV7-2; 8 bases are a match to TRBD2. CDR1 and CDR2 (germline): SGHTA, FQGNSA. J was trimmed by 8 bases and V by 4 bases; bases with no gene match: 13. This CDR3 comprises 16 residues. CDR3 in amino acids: CASSSPGTSSLDEQFF. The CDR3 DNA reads TGTGCCAGCAGCTCCCCAGGGACTAGTTCGCTGGATGAGCAGTTCTTC. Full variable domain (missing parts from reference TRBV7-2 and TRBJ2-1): GAGVSQSPSNKVTEKGKDVELRCDPISGHTALYWYRQSLGQGLEFLIYFQGNSAPDKSGLPSDRFSAERTGGSVSTLTIQRTQQEDSAVYLCASSSPGTSSLDEQFFGPGTRLTVL.

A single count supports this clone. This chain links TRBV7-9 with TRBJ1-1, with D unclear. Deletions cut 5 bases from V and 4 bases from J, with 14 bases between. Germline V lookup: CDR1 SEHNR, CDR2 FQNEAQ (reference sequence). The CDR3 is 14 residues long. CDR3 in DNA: TGTGCCAGCAGCCCCCCGCTCGGGGTCACTGAAGCTTTCTTT. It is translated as CASSPPLGVTEAFF.

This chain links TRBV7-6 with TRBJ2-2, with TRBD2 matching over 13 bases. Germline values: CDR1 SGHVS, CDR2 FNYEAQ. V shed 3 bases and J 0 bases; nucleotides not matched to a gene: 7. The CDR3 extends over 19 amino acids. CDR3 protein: CASSFGLAGVAANTGELFF. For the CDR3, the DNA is TGTGCCAGCAGCTTCGGACTAGCGGGAGTAGCAGCGAACACCGGGGAGCTGTTTTTT.